Each of the 18 T cell receptor beta chains below was sequenced from the same sample in a study of blood T cell repertoires in COVID-19. Here immunoSEQ multiplex PCR was the method, and the copy in TCRdb shows in-frame clones only, minus some. The sample has 92,000 or so clones; roughly 78% are singletons. The sequenced material came from peripheral blood. The receptors were gathered from a woman at least 80 years old with acute or convalescent COVID-19.

The chain employs TRBV4-3 and TRBJ2-1; D uncertain. V was trimmed by 0 bases and J by 0 bases, leaving 6 bases between them. This CDR3 comprises 15 residues. Germline CDR1 LGHNA, CDR2 YSLEER. The CDR3 coding sequence is TGCGCCAGCAGCCAAGACCTGAGCTCCTACAATGAGCAGTTCTTC. Amino acids: CASSQDLSSYNEQFF.

The rearrangement joins TRBV9 to TRBJ2-1; the match to TRBD2 covers 13 bases. CDR1 is SGDLS, CDR2 YYNGEE, per germline. V lost 7 bases to trimming and J lost 0 bases; unmatched junction nucleotides: 13. The CDR3 is made up of 19 amino acids. The DNA of the CDR3 is TGTGCCAGCCTCGGCCTGGGGACTAGCGGGGTGAGCTCCTACAATGAGCAGTTCTTC. Protein: CASLGLGTSGVSSYNEQFF.

This clone has just a few counts. This chain joins TRBV4-2 and TRBJ1-5; 10 bases fit TRBD1. Germline V gene lookup returns CDR1 LGHNA and CDR2 YNFKEQ. Trimming took 0 bases from V and 6 from J; bases not matched to a gene: 8. CDR3 length: 17 residues. CDR3 sequence (DNA): TGTGCCAGCAGCCAAGAGGGTGAGACAGGGGGCGGTCAGCCCCAGCATTTT. The encoded protein is CASSQEGETGGGQPQHF.

The chain joins TRBV19 to TRBJ2-5, with 10 bases matching TRBD1. CDR1 LNHDA and CDR2 SQIVND come from the germline V gene (reference sequence). The CDR3 loop spans 13 amino acids. V was clipped by 8 bases and J by 5 bases; unmatched bases: 5. The CDR3 reads CASRGQGTETQYF. In nucleotides, the CDR3 is TGTGCCAGTCGGGGACAGGGGACGGAGACCCAGTACTTC.

The rearrangement links TRBV7-3 to TRBJ1-1, with D possibly being TRBD1 (6 bases). The CDR3 has 14 amino acids. Germline CDR1 and CDR2: SGHTA and FQGTGA. Trimming pared 5 bases from V and 1 base from J, leaving 11 bases between. CDR3 amino acids: CASSPTDRNTEAFF. CDR3 in DNA: TGTGCCAGCAGCCCAACGGACAGGAACACTGAAGCTTTCTTT.

This CDR3 reads CASSGSGIYNEQFF. CDR3 nucleotides: TGTGCCAGCTCAGGTAGCGGGATTTACAATGAGCAGTTCTTC. J is TRBJ2-1 and V is TRBV18; 8 bases align to TRBD2. Trimming at V came to 5 bases and at J to 4 bases, leaving 4 bases not matched to a gene. CDR1 is KGHSH and CDR2 is LQKENI in the germline V gene. The CDR3 is 14 residues long. Full variable domain (remainder filled in from reference TRBV18 and TRBJ2-1): NAGVMQNPRHLVRRRGQEARLRCSPMKGHSHVYWYRQLPEEGLKFMVYLQKENIIDESGMPKERFSAEFPKEGPSILRIQQVVRGDSAAYFCASSGSGIYNEQFFGPGTRLTVL.

This chain links TRBV2 with TRBJ1-4; weak D call: TRBD1 (6 bases). Germline CDR1 is SNHLY and CDR2 is FYNNEI. The CDR3 spans 16 residues. The V end lost 4 bases, the J end lost 8 bases, and 20 bases lay between the germline ends. The CDR3 DNA follows: TGTGCCAGCAGTGTGGTCCCCCCCGGTACAGGGGAAAAACTGTTTTTT. As protein: CASSVVPPGTGEKLFF.

The rearrangement joins TRBV19 to TRBJ1-4; D is possibly TRBD1 (6 bases). Germline CDR1 LNHDA, CDR2 SQIVND (reference sequence). V was pared by 6 bases and J by 8 bases, with 22 bases between. This CDR3 region has 16 residues. The CDR3 coding sequence is TGTGCCAGTAGCCTTCCAATACGCAGGGGCGAAGAAAAACTGTTTTTT. It translates to CASSLPIRRGEEKLFF. The full variable domain, with the rest looked up from reference TRBV19 and TRBJ1-4, is DGGITQSPKYLFRKEGQNVTLSCEQNLNHDAMYWYRQDPGQGLRLIYYSQIVNDFQKGDIAEGYSVSREKKESFPLTVTSAQKNPTAFYLCASSLPIRRGEEKLFFGSGTQLSVL.

The chain is built from TRBV13 and TRBJ1-1, with 10 nucleotides matching TRBD1. With V trimmed by 3 bases and J by 4 bases, 2 bases remained unmatched. The V gene's germline CDR1 is PRHDT and CDR2 FYEKMQ (reference sequence). This CDR3 region has 14 residues. CDR3 region: CASSFRDRGTEAFF. CDR3 nucleotides: TGTGCCAGCAGCTTCCGGGACAGGGGCACTGAAGCTTTCTTT.

This sequence joins TRBV7-2 and TRBJ1-1, with TRBD1 matching 8 bases. Per the germline V gene, CDR1 is SGHTA and CDR2 is FQGNSA. The CDR3 loop spans 14 amino acids. V was pared by 3 bases and J by 3 bases, with 3 bases of the junction left unmatched. CDR3 region: CASSFSGGDTEAFF. The CDR3 region has the DNA TGTGCCAGCAGCTTTTCAGGGGGCGACACTGAAGCTTTCTTT.

The chain employs TRBV4-3 and TRBJ1-2; 8 bases fit TRBD1. Germline V gene data show CDR1 as LGHNA and CDR2 as YSLEER. The ends lost 1 base at V and 6 bases at J; junction bases unmatched: 7. The CDR3 is made up of 15 amino acids. The CDR3 protein is CASSQGLGQEDGYTF. CDR3 coding DNA: TGCGCCAGCAGCCAAGGGTTGGGACAGGAAGATGGCTACACCTTC.

This chain links TRBV18 with TRBJ2-1; no clear D gene. V was clipped by 3 bases and J by 2 bases, with 11 bases between them. The CDR3 covers 15 residues. CDR1 is KGHSH and CDR2 is LQKENI in the germline V gene. The DNA for the CDR3 is TGTGCCAGCTCACCTCCCGGGTTCCCCTACAATGAGCAGTTCTTC. Amino acids: CASSPPGFPYNEQFF.

The chain joins TRBV15 to TRBJ2-1, with 9 bases that match TRBD2. The CDR3 spans 15 residues. V lost 3 bases and J lost 6; bases outside the gene matches: 6. Germline CDR1 LNHNV, CDR2 YYDKDF (reference sequence). The CDR3 region is CATSSLAGSPNEQFF. CDR3 DNA sequence: TGTGCCACCAGCAGTCTAGCGGGGAGTCCCAATGAGCAGTTCTTC.

The chain uses TRBV28 and TRBJ1-4; D unresolved. The V and J ends lost 4 bases and 0 bases respectively, with 6 bases between them. The CDR3 loop spans 14 amino acids. Germline CDR1 reads MDHEN; CDR2 reads SYDVKM. The CDR3 loop reads CASSSPATNEKLFF. Written as DNA, the CDR3 is TGTGCCAGCAGTTCTCCTGCAACTAATGAAAAACTGTTTTTT.

This rearrangement joins TRBV7-2 to TRBJ1-2, with D perhaps matching TRBD1 (6 bases). There are 15 residues in the CDR3. The V gene lost 4 bases and the J gene lost 8 bases, with 20 bases spanning the gap. Germline V gene sequence: CDR1 SGHTA, CDR2 FQGNSA. The CDR3 here is CASSSQGQPFMGYTF. The CDR3 coding sequence is TGTGCCAGCAGCTCCCAAGGACAGCCATTTATGGGCTACACCTTC. Filled out from reference TRBV7-2 and TRBJ1-2, the complete variable domain reads GAGVSQSPSNKVTEKGKDVELRCDPISGHTALYWYRQSLGQGLEFLIYFQGNSAPDKSGLPSDRFSAERTGGSVSTLTIQRTQQEDSAVYLCASSSQGQPFMGYTFGSGTRLTVV.

This chain connects TRBV30 to TRBJ2-5, with 7 bases identical to TRBD1. Germline V CDR1 and CDR2: GTSNPN, SVGIG (reference sequence). After removal of 2 bases from V and 3 bases from J, the junction contained 6 bases not matched to a gene. This CDR3 has 14 amino acids. Here the CDR3 reads CAWSQKDREETQYF. CDR3 coding DNA: TGTGCCTGGAGTCAAAAAGACAGGGAAGAGACCCAGTACTTC. The full variable domain, its missing parts supplied by reference TRBV30 and TRBJ2-5, is SQTIHQWPATLVQPVGSPLSLECTVEGTSNPNLYWYRQAAGRGLQLLFYSVGIGQISSEVPQNLSASRPQDRQFILSSKKLLLSDSGFYLCAWSQKDREETQYFGPGTRLLVL.

This clone turned up a few times. The chain employs TRBV3-1 (or the pseudogene TRBV3-2) and TRBJ1-2; D is perhaps TRBD1 (5 bases). Germline V CDR1 and CDR2: LGHDT, YNNKEL (reference sequence). Trimming pared 2 bases from V and 2 bases from J, leaving 18 bases between. CDR3 length equals 17 residues. CDR3 DNA sequence: TGTGCCAGCAGCCAACCTTCATGGGGGAGGAGGAACTATGGCTACACCTTC. Its translation is CASSQPSWGRRNYGYTF.

Of note for this clone: A read error may explain this, as a much larger clone is one base away. Other DNA sequences in this specimen translate into the identical CDR3. The chain combines TRBV5-1 with TRBJ2-5; TRBD1 aligns across 7 bases. Germline V CDR1 and CDR2: SGHRS, YFSETQ. The CDR3 sequence is 15 residues long. The CDR3 loop reads CASSITGALEETQYF. The CDR3 DNA is TGCGCCAGCAGCATTACAGGGGCGCTGGAAGAGACCCAATACTTC.